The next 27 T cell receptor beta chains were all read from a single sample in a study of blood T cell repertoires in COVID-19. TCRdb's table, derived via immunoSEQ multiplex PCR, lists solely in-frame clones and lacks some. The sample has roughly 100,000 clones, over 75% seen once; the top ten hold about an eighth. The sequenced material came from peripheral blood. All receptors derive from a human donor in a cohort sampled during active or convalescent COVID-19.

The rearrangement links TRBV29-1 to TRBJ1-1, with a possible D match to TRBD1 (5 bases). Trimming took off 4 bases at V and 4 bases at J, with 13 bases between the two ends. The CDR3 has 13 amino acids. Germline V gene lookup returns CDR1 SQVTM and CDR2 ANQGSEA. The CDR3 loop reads CSVGAFGGTEAFF. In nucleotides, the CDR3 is TGCAGCGTTGGGGCCTTCGGGGGCACTGAAGCTTTCTTT.

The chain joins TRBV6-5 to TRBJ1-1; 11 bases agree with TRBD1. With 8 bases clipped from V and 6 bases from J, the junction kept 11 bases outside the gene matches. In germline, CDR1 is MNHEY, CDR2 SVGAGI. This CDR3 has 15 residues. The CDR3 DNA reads TGTGCCAGCGATGTGTCGGGACAGGGGGGGCCTGAAGCTTTCTTT. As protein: CASDVSGQGGPEAFF.

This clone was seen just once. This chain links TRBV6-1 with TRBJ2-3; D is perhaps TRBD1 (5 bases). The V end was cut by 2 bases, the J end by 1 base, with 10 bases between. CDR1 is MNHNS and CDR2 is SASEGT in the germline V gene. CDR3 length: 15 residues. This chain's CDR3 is CASSERVRGTDTQYF. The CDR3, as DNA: TGTGCCAGCAGTGAAAGGGTCAGGGGCACAGATACGCAGTATTTT.

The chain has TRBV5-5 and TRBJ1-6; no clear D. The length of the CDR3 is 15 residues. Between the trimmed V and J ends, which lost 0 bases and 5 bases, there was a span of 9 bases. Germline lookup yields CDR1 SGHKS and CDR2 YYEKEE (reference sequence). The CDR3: CASSLGAANNSPLHF. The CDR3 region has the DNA TGTGCCAGCAGCTTGGGGGCAGCCAATAATTCACCCCTCCACTTT.

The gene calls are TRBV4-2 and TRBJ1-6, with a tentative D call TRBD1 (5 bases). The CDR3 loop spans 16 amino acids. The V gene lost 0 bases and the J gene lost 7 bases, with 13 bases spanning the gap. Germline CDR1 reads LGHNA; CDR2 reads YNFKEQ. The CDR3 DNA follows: TGTGCCAGCAGCCAAGAACTATATAGGGGAAATTCACCCCTCCACTTT. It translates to CASSQELYRGNSPLHF.

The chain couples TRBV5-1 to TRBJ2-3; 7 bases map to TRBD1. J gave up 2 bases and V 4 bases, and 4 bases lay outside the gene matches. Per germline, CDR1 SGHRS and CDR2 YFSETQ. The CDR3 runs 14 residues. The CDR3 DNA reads TGCGCCAGCAGCACCGGGACAGCCACAGATACGCAGTATTTT. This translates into CASSTGTATDTQYF.

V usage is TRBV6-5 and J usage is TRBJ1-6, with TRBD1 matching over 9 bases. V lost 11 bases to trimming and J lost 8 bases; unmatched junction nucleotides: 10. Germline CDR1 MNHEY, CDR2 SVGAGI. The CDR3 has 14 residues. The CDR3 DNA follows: TGTGCCGGAGGACAGGGGAATCTCGATTCACCCCTCCACTTT. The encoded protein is CAGGQGNLDSPLHF.

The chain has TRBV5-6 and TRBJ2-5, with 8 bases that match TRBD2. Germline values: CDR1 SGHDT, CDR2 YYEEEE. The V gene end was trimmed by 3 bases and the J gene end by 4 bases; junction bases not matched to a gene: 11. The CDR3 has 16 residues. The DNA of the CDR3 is TGTGCCAGCAGCTCCCGAGCGGGGGCCTCAAGAGAGACCCAGTACTTC. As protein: CASSSRAGASRETQYF.

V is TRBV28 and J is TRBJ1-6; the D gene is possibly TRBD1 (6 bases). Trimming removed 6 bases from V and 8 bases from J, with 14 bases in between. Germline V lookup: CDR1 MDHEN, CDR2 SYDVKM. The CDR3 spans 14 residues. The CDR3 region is CASSFAHRDSPLHF. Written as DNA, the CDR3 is TGTGCCAGCAGCTTTGCTCACAGGGATTCACCCCTCCACTTT.

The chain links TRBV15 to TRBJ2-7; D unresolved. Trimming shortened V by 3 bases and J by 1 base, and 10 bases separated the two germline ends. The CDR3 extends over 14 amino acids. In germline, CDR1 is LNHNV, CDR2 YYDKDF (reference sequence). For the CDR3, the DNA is TGTGCCACCAGCAGGAGCCAATTTTCCTACGAGCAGTACTTC. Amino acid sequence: CATSRSQFSYEQYF.

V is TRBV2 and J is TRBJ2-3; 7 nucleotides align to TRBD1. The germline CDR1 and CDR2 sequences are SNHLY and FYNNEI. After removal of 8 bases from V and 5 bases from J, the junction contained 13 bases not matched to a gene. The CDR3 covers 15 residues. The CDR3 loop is CASRLTDRPGDTQYF. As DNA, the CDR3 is TGTGCCAGCCGACTTACGGACAGGCCCGGAGATACGCAGTATTTT. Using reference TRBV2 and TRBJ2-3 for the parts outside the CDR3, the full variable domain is EPEVTQTPSHQVTQMGQEVILRCVPISNHLYFYWYRQILGQKVEFLVSFYNNEISEKSEIFDDQFSVERPDGSNFTLKIRSTKLEDSAMYFCASRLTDRPGDTQYFGPGTRLTVL.

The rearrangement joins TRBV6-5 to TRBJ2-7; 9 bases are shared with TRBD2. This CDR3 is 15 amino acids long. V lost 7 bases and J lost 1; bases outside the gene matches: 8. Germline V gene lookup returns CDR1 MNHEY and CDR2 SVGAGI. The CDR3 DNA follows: TGTGCCAGCACTCTAAGCGGGGGGTTATCCTACGAGCAGTACTTC. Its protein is CASTLSGGLSYEQYF.

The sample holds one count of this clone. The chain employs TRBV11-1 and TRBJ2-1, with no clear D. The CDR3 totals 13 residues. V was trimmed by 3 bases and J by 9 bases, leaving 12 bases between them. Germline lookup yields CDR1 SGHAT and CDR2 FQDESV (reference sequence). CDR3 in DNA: TGTGCCAGCAGCTTTTTTCGCGAACCTGAGCAGTTCTTC. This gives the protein CASSFFREPEQFF.

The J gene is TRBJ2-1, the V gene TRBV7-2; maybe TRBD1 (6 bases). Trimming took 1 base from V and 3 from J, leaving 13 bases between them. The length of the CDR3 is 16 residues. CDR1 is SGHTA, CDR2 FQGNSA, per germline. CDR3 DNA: TGTGCCAGCAGCTTAGTCTCAGGGGATTTCTACAATGAGCAGTTCTTC. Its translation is CASSLVSGDFYNEQFF.

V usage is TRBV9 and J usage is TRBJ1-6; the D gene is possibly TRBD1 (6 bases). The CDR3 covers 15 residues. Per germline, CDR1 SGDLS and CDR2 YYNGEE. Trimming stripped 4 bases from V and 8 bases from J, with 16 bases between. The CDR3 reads CASSPLGKGDSPLHF. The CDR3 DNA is TGTGCCAGCAGCCCTCTAGGTAAGGGGGATTCACCCCTCCACTTT.

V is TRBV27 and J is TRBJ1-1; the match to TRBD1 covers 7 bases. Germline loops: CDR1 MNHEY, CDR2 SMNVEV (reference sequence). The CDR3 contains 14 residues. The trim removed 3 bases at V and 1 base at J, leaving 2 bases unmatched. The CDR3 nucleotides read TGTGCCAGCAGTTTTTACAGGGGGAACACTGAAGCTTTCTTT. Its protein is CASSFYRGNTEAFF.

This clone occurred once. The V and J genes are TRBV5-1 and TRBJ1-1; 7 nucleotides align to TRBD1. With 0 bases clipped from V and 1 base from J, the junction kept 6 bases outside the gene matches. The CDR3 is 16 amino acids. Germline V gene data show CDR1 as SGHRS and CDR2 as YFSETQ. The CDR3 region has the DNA TGCGCCAGCAGCTTGGATACGGGACAGCCGAACACTGAAGCTTTCTTT. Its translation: CASSLDTGQPNTEAFF.

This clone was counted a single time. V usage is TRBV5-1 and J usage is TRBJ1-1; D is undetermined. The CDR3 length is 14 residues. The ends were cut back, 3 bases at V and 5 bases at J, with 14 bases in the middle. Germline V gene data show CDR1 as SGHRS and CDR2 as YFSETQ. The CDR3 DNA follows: TGCGCCAGCAGCTGGTCGTCGGGTAGGACTGAAGCTTTCTTT. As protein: CASSWSSGRTEAFF.

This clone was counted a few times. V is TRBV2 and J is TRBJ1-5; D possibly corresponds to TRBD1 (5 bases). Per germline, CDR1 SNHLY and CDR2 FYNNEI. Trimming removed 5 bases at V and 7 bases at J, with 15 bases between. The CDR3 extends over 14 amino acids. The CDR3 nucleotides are TGTGCCAGCAGTTACAGGTCGAGTGGGCAGCCCCAGCATTTT. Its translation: CASSYRSSGQPQHF.

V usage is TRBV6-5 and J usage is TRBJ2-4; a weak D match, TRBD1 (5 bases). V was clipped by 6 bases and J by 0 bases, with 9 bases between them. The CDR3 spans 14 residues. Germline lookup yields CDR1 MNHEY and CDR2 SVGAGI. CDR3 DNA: TGTGCCAGCAGAGCTCAGGGAGCCAAAAACATTCAGTACTTC. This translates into CASRAQGAKNIQYF.

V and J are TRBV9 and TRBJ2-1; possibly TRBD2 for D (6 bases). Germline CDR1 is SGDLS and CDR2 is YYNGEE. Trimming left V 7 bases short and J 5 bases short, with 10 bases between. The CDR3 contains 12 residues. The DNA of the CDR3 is TGTGCCAGCGGGGGGAGCAACAATGAGCAGTTCTTC. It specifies CASGGSNNEQFF.

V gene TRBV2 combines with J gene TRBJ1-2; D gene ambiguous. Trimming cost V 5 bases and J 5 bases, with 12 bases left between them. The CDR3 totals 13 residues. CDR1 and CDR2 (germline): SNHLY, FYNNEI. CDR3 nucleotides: TGTGCCAGCAGTTACGACAAGGTGTATGGCTACACCTTC. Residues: CASSYDKVYGYTF.

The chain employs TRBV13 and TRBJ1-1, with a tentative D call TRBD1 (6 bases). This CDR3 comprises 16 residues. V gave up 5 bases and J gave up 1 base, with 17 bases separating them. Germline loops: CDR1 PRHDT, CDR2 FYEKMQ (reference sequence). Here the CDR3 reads CASSPASTGSNTEAFF. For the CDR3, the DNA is TGTGCCAGCAGCCCCGCCAGCACAGGGTCGAACACTGAAGCTTTCTTT.

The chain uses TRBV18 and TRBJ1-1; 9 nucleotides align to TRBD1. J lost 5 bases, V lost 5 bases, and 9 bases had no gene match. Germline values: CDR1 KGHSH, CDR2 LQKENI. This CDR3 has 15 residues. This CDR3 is CASSAATGGQTEAFF. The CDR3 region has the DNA TGTGCCAGCTCAGCCGCGACAGGGGGTCAGACTGAAGCTTTCTTT.

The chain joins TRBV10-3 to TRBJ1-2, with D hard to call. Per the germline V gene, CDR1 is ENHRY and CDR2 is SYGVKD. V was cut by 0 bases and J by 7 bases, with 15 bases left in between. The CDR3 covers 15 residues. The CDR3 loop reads CAISESTAGTAGYTF. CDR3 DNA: TGTGCCATCAGTGAGTCGACGGCGGGTACGGCTGGCTACACCTTC.

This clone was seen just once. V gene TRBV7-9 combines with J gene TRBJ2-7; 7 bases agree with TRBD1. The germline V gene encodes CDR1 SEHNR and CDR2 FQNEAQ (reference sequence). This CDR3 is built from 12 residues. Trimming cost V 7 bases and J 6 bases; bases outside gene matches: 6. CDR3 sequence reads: CASTTGDSEQYF. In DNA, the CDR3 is TGTGCCAGCACAACAGGGGATAGCGAGCAGTACTTC.

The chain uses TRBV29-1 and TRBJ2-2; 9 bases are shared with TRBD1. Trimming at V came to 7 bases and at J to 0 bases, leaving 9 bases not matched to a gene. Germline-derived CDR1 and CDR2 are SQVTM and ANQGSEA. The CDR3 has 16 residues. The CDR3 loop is CSGIDRDRANTGELFF. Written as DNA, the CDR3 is TGCAGCGGCATAGACCGGGACAGGGCGAACACCGGGGAGCTGTTTTTT.